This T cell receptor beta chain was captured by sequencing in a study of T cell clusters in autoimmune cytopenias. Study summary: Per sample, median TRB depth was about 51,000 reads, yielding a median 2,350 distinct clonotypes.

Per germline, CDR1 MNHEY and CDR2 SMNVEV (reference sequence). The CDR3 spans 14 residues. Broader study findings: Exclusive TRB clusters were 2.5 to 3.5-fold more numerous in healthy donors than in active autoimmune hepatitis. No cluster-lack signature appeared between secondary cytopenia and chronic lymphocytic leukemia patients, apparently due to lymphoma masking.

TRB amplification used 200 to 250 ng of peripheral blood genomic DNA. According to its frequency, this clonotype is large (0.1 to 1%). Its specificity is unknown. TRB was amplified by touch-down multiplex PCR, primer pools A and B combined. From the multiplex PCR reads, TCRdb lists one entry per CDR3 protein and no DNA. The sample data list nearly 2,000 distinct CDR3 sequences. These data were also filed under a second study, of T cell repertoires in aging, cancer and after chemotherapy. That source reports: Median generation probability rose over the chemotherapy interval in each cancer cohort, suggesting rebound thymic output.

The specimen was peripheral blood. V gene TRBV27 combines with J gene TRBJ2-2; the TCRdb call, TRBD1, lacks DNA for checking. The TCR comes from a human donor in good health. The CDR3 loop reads CASSSWDDAGELFF.